Given below is one T cell receptor (beta chain) in context. The antigen remains undetermined. The data belong to a study of cytomegalovirus exposure and HLA in healthy donors. PCR employed 60 Vbeta and 13 Jbeta primers. The data were produced by immunoSEQ multiplex PCR, yet TCRdb's version contains in-frame clones alone and is incomplete. The table records some 140,000 clones, approximately 80% of them present only once. CDR1 is KGHSH and CDR2 is LQKENI in the germline V gene. The CDR3 covers 14 residues. Between the trimmed V and J ends, which lost 1 base and 3 bases, there was a span of 10 bases. The study, taken as a whole, reports: It was taken for granted in presence/absence analyses that sequencing depth across donors was roughly uniform.

The genes are TRBV18 and TRBJ2-7; TRBD2 is a possible D gene (6 bases). Sample: PBMCs. The sequence came from a woman between 40 and 55 years old in good health and CMV-seropositive. The CDR3 reads CASSPRQGGYEQYF. CDR3 bases: TGTGCCAGCTCACCACGGCAGGGAGGCTACGAGCAGTACTTC.